The clone carrying this T cell receptor (beta chain) came up a few times. Its specificity is unknown. This specimen comes from a study of identical twins. Using its own MiXCR run on the 5' RACE reads, TCRdb lists one record per CDR3 protein. The table has about 530,000 distinct CDR3 sequences, under 25% seen once; the top ten hold 0.48%. The V end lost 4 bases, the J end lost 9 bases, and 19 bases lay between the germline ends. There are 15 residues in the CDR3. The germline gives CDR1 SGHTA, CDR2 FQGTGA. Study results and caveats: Among out-of-frame alpha sequences shared by twins, low generation probability occurred in excess. Within beta out-of-frame sequences, the excess sharing observed between twins was weaker. Abundant cord blood beta clonotypes carried fewer insertions; memory repertoires showed none.

The data also belong to a second study, concerning yellow fever vaccine responses in identical twins.

The sample consisted of CD4+ T cells sorted from blood. The receptor comes from a woman between 18 and 29 years old in good health. The chain has TRBV7-3 and TRBJ2-1, with D possibly matching TRBD2 (6 bases). The CDR3 DNA sequence: TGTGCCAGCAGCTCCCCTAGCCGGGAGATGGGTGAGCAGTTCTTC. It translates to CASSSPSREMGEQFF.